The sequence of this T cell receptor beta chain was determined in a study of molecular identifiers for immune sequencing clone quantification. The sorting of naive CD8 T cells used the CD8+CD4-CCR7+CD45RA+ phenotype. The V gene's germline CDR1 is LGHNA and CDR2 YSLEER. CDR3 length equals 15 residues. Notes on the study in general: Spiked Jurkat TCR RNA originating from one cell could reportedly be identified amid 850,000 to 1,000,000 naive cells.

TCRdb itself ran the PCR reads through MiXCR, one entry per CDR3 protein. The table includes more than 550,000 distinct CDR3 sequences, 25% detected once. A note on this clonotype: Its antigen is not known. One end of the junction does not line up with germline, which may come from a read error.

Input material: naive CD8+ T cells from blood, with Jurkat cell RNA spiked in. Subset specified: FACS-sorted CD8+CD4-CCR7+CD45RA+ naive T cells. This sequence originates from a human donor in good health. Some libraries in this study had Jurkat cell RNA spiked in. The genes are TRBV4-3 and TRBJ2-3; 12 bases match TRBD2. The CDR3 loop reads CASSLTSGSADTQCF. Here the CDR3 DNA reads TGCGCCAGCAGCCTGACTAGCGGGAGTGCAGATACGCAGTGTTTT.